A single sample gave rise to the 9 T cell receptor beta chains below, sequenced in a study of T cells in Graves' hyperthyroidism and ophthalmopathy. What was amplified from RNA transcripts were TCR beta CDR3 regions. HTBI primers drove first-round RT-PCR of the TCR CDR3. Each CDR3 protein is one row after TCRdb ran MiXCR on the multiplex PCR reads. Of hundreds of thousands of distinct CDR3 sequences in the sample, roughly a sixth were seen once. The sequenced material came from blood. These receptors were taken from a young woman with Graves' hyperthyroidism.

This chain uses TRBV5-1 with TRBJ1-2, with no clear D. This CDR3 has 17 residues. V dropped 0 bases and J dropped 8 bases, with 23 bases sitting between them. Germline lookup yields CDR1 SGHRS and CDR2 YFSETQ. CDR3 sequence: CASSLGPRGRSISGYTF. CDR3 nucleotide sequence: TGCGCCAGCAGCTTGGGGCCCCGTGGCCGCTCTATTTCGGGCTACACCTTC.

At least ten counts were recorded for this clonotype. CDR3: CSARRGGIYNEQFF. In DNA, the CDR3 is TGCAGTGCTAGACGCGGGGGGATTTACAATGAGCAGTTCTTC. V and J are TRBV20-1 and TRBJ2-1; 8 nucleotides agree with TRBD2. With V trimmed by 2 bases and J by 4 bases, 4 bases remained unmatched. The CDR3 is 14 amino acids. Germline V gene data show CDR1 as DFQATT and CDR2 as SNEGSKA (reference sequence).

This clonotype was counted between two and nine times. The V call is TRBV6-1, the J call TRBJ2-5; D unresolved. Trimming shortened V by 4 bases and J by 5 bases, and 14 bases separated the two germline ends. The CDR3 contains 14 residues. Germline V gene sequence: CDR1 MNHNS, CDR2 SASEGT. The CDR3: CASSGSWGLETQYF. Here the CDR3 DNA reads TGTGCCAGCAGTGGGTCCTGGGGTTTGGAGACCCAGTACTTC.

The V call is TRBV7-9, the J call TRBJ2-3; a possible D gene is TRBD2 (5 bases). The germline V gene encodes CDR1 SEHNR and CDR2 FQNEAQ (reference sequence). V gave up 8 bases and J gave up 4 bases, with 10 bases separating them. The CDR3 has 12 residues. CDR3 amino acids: CASGQAADTQYF. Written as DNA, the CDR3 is TGTGCCAGCGGTCAAGCGGCAGATACGCAGTATTTT.

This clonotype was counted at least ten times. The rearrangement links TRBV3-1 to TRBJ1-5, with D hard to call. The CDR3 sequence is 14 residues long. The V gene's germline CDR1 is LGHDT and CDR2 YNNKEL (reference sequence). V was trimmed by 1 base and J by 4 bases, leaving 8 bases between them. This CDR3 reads CASSQGKSNQPQHF. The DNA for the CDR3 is TGTGCCAGCAGCCAAGGTAAATCGAATCAGCCCCAGCATTTT. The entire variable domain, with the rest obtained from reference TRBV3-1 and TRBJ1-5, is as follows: DTAVSQTPKYLVTQMGNDKSIKCEQNLGHDTMYWYKQDSKKFLKIMFSYNNKELIINETVPNRFSPKSPDKAHLNLHINSLELGDSAVYFCASSQGKSNQPQHFGDGTRLSIL.

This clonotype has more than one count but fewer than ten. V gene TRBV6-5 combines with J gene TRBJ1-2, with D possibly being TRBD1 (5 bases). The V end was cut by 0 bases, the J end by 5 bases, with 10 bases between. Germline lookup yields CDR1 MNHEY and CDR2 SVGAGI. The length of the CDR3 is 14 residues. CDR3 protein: CASSYSGGTYGYTF. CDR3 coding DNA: TGTGCCAGCAGTTACTCCGGTGGGACTTATGGCTACACCTTC.

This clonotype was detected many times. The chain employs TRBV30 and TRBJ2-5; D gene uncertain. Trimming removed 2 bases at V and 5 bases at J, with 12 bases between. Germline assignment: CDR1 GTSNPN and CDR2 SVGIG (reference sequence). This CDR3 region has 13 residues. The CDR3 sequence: CAWSLRNRETQYF. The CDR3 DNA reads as TGTGCCTGGAGTTTAAGGAATCGGGAGACCCAGTACTTC.

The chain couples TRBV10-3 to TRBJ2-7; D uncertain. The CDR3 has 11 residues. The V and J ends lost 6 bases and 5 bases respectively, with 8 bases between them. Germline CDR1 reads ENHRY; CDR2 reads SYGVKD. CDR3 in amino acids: CAIRSLHEQYF. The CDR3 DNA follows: TGTGCCATCAGGTCCCTCCACGAGCAGTACTTC.

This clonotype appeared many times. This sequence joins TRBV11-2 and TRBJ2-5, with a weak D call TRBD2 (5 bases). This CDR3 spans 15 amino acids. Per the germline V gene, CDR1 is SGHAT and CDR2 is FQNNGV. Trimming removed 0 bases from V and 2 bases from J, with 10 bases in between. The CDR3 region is CASSLDRSGQETQYF. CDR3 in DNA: TGTGCCAGCAGCTTAGATCGGAGCGGACAAGAGACCCAGTACTTC.